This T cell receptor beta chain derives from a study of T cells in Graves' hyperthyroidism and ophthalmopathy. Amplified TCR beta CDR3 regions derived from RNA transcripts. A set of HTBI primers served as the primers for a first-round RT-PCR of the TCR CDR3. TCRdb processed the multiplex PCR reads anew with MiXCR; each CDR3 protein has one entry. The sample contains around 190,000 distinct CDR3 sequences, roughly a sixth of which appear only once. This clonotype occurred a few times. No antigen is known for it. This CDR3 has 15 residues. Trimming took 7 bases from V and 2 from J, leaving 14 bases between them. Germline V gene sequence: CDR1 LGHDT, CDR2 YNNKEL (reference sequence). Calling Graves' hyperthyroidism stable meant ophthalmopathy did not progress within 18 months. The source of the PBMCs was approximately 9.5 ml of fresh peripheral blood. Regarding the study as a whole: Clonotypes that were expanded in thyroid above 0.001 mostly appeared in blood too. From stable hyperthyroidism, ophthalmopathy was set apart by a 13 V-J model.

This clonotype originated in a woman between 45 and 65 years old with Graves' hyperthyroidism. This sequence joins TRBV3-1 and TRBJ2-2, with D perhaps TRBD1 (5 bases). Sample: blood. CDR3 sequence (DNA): TGTGCCAGCATCCCCGGCCAGGGAAACACCGGGGAGCTGTTTTTT. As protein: CASIPGQGNTGELFF.